Sequencing of this T cell receptor beta chain was carried out in a study of technical replicates of blood from several donors. Sequencing used immunoSEQ multiplex PCR; TCRdb keeps in-frame clones, though not all of them. Found here are 72,000 or so clones, approximately 92% of them singletons; the top ten hold 0.42%. The CDR3 is made up of 13 amino acids. The V gene end was trimmed by 3 bases and the J gene end by 6 bases; junction bases not matched to a gene: 4. Germline V gives CDR1 SGHVS, CDR2 FQNEAQ. Sample: T cells isolated from PBMCs. The clonotype originates from a human donor in good health. The chain joins TRBV7-8 to TRBJ1-2, with 7 bases identical to TRBD1. The CDR3 loop is CASSFDRAHGYTF. CDR3 in DNA: TGTGCCAGCAGCTTCGACAGGGCTCATGGCTACACCTTC.